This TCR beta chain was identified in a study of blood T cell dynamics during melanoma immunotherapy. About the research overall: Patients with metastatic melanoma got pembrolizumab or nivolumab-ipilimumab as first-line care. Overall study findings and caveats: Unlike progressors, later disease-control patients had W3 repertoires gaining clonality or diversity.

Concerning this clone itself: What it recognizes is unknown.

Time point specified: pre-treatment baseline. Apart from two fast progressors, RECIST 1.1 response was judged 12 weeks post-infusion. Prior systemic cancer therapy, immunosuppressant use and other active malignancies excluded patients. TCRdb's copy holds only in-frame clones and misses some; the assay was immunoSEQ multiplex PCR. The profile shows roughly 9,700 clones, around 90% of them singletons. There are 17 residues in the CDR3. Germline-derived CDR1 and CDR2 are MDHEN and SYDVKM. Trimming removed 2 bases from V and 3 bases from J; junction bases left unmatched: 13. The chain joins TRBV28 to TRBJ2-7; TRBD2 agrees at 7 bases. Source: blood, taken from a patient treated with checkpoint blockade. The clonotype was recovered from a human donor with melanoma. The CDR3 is CASSLGGVGGQSYEQYF. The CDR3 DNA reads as TGTGCCAGCAGTTTAGGGGGGGTGGGAGGCCAGAGCTACGAGCAGTACTTC.